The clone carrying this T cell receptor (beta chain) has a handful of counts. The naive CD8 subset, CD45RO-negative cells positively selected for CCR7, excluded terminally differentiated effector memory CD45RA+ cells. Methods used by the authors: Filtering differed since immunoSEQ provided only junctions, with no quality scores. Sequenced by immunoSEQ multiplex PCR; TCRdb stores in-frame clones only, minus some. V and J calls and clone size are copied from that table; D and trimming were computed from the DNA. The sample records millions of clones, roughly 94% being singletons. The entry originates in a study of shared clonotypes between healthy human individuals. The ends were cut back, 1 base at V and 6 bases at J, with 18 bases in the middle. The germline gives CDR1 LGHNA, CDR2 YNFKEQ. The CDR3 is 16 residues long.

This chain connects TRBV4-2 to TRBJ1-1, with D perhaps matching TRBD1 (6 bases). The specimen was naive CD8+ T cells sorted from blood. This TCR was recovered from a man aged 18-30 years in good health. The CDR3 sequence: CASSQGRTEGVAEAFF. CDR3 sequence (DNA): TGTGCCAGCAGCCAAGGCCGGACCGAGGGGGTGGCTGAAGCTTTCTTT.